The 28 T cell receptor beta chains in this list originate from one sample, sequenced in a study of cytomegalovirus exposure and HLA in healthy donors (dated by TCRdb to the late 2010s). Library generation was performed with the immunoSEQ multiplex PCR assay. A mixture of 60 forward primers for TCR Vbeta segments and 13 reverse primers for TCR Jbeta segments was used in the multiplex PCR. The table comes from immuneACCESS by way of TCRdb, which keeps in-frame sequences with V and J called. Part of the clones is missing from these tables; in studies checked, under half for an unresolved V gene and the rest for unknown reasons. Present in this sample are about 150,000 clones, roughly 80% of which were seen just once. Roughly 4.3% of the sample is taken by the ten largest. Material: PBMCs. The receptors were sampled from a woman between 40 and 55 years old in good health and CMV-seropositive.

Here the CDR3 reads CASSRYLGQKKTSSGNTIYF. DNA of the CDR3: TGTGCCAGCAGTCGTTACCTCGGTCAGAAAAAGACAAGCTCTGGAAACACCATATATTTT. The chain uses TRBV2 and TRBJ1-3; D is unresolved. The CDR3 is 20 residues long. From germline, CDR1 is SNHLY and CDR2 FYNNEI. V lost 5 bases, J lost 0 bases, and 26 bases lay in between.

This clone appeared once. The CDR3 region is CASSARQGPGEQYF. As DNA, the CDR3 is TGTGCCAGCAGCGCCAGACAGGGCCCGGGCGAGCAGTACTTC. The V and J genes are TRBV9 and TRBJ2-7; 7 nucleotides align to TRBD1. After removal of 3 bases from V and 6 bases from J, the junction contained 9 bases not matched to a gene. Germline CDR1 SGDLS, CDR2 YYNGEE. The CDR3 loop spans 14 amino acids.

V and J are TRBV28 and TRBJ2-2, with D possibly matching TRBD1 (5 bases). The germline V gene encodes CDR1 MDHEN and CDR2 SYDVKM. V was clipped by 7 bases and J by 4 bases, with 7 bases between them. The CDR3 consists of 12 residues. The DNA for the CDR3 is TGTGCCAGCACAAGGGGCACCGGGGAGCTGTTTTTT. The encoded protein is CASTRGTGELFF.

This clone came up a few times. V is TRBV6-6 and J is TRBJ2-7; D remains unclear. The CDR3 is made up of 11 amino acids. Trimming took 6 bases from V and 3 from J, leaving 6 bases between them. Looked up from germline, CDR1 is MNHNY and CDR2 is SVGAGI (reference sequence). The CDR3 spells CASSPYYEQYF. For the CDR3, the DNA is TGTGCCAGCAGCCCCTACTACGAGCAGTACTTC.

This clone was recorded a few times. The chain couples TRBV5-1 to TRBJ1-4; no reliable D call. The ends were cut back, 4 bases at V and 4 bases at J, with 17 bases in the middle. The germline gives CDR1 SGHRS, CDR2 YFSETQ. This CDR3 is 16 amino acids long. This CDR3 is CASSTGRTSLNEKLFF. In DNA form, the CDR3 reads TGCGCCAGCAGCACCGGCAGGACTTCCCTTAATGAAAAACTGTTTTTT. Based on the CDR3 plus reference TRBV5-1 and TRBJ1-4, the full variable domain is KAGVTQTPRYLIKTRGQQVTLSCSPISGHRSVSWYQQTPGQGLQFLFEYFSETQRNKGNFPGRFSGRQFSNSRSEMNVSTLELGDSALYLCASSTGRTSLNEKLFFGSGTQLSVL.

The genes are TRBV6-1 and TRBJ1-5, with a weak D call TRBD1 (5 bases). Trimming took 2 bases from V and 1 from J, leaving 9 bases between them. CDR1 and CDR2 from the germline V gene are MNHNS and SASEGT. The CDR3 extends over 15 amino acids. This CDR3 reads CASSERTSSNQPQHF. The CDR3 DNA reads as TGTGCCAGCAGTGAAAGGACAAGCAGCAATCAGCCCCAGCATTTT.

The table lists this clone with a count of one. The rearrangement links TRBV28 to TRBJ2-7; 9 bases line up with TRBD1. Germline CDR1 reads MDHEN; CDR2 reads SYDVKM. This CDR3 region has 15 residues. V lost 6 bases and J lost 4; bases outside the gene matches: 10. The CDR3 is CASSSPGQGFYEQYF. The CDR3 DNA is TGTGCCAGCAGCTCTCCGGGACAGGGCTTTTACGAGCAGTACTTC. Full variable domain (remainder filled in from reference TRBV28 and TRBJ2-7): DVKVTQSSRYLVKRTGEKVFLECVQDMDHENMFWYRQDPGLGLRLIYFSYDVKMKEKGDIPEGYSVSREKKERFSLILESASTNQTSMYLCASSSPGQGFYEQYFGPGTRLTVT.

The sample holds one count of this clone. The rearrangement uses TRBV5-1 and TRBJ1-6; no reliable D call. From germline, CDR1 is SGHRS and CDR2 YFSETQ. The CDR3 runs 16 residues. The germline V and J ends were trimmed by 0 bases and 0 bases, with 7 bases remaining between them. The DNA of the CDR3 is TGCGCCAGCAGCTTGGCGGGGAGCTCCTATAATTCACCCCTCCACTTT. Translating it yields CASSLAGSSYNSPLHF.

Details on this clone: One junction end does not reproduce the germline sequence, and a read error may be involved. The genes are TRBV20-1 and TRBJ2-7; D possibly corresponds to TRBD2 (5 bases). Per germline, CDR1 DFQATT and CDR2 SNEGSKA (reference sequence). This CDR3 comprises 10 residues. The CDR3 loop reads CSVSGNNLAF. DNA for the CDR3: TGCAGTGTCTCCGGGAACAACCTAGCCTTC.

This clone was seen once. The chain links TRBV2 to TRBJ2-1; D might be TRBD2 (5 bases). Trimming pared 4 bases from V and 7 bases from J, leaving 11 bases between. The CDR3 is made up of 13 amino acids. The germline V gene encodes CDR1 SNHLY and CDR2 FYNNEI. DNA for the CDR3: TGTGCCAGCAGTGGGGAGATAGGGAATGAGCAGTTCTTC. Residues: CASSGEIGNEQFF.

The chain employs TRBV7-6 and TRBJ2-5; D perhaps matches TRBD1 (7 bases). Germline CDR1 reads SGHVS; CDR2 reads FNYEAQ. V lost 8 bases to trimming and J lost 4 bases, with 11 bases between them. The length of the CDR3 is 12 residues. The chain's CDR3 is CASRQGGETQYF. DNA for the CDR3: TGTGCCAGCCGCCAGGGGGGAGAGACCCAGTACTTC.

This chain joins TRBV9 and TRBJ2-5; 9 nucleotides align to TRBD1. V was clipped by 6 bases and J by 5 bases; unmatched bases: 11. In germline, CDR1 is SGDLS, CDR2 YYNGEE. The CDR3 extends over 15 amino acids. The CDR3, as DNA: TGTGCCAGCACCGGGACAGGGAATAGCGGGGAGACCCAGTACTTC. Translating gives CASTGTGNSGETQYF.

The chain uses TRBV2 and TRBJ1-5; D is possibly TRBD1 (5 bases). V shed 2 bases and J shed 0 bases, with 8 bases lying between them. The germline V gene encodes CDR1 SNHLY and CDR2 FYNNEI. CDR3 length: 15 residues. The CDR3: CASSEQGDSNQPQHF. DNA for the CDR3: TGTGCCAGCAGTGAACAGGGCGATAGCAATCAGCCCCAGCATTTT. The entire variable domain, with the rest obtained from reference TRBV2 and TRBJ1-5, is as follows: EPEVTQTPSHQVTQMGQEVILRCVPISNHLYFYWYRQILGQKVEFLVSFYNNEISEKSEIFDDQFSVERPDGSNFTLKIRSTKLEDSAMYFCASSEQGDSNQPQHFGDGTRLSIL.

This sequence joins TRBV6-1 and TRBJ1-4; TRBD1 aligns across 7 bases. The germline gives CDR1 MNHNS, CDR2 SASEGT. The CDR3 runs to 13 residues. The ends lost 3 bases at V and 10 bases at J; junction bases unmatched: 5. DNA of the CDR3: TGTGCCAGCAGTGAGACAGGGAGCGGAAAACTGTTTTTT. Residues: CASSETGSGKLFF.

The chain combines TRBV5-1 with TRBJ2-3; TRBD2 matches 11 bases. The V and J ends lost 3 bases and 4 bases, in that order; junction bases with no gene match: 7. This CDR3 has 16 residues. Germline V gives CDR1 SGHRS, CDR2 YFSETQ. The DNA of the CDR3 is TGCGCCAGCAGCTGGAGTAGCGGGGGGGCCTCAGATACGCAGTATTTT. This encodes CASSWSSGGASDTQYF. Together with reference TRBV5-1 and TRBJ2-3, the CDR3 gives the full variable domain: KAGVTQTPRYLIKTRGQQVTLSCSPISGHRSVSWYQQTPGQGLQFLFEYFSETQRNKGNFPGRFSGRQFSNSRSEMNVSTLELGDSALYLCASSWSSGGASDTQYFGPGTRLTVL.

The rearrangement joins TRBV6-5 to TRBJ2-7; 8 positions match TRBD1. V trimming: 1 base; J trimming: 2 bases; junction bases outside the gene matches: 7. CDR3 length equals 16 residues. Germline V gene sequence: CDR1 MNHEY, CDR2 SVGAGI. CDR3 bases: TGTGCCAGCAGTTACTGGCCCGGGACAGGACCCTACGAGCAGTACTTC. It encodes CASSYWPGTGPYEQYF.

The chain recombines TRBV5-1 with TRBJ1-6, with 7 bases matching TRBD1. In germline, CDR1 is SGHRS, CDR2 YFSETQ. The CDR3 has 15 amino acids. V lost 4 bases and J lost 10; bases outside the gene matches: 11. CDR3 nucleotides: TGCGCCAGCAGCCAAAACAGGGGACCCCGGTCACCCCTCCACTTT. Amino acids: CASSQNRGPRSPLHF.

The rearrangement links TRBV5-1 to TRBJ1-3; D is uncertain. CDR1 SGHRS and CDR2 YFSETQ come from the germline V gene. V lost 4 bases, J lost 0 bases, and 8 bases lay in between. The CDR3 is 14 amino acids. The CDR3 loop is CASSGGTSGNTIYF. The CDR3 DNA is TGCGCCAGCAGCGGCGGTACCTCTGGAAACACCATATATTTT.

The CDR3 DNA is TGTGCCAGCAGCTTTGCGAGAATCGGGACAGAGGGAACAGATACGCAGTATTTT. It specifies CASSFARIGTEGTDTQYF. The chain is built from TRBV7-6 and TRBJ2-3, with 7 bases fitting TRBD1. Germline V CDR1 and CDR2: SGHVS, FNYEAQ. V was pared by 3 bases and J by 3 bases, with 15 bases of the junction left unmatched. The CDR3 loop spans 18 amino acids.

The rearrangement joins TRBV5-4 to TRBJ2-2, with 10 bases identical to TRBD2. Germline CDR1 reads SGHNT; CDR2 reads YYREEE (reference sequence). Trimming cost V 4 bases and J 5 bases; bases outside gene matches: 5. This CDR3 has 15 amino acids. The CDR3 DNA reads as TGTGCCAGCAGCAAAGCGGGGGGGCCTACCGGGGAGCTGTTTTTT. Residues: CASSKAGGPTGELFF.

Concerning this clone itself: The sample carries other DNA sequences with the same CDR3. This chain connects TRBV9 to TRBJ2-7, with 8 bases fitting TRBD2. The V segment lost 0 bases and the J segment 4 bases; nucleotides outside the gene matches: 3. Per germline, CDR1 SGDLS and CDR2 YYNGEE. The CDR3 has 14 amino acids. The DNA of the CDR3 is TGTGCCAGCAGCGTAGCCAGCGGGGGATACGAGCAGTACTTC. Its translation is CASSVASGGYEQYF. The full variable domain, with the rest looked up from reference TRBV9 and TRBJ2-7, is DSGVTQTPKHLITATGQRVTLRCSPRSGDLSVYWYQQSLDQGLQFLIQYYNGEERAKGNILERFSAQQFPDLHSELNLSSLELGDSALYFCASSVASGGYEQYFGPGTRLTVT.

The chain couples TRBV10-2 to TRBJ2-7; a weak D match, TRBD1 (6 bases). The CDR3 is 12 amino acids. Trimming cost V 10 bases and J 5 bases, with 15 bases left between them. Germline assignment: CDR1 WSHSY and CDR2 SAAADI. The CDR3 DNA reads TGCGCCACTACAGGGTTAGGCGACGAGCAGTACTTC. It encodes CATTGLGDEQYF.

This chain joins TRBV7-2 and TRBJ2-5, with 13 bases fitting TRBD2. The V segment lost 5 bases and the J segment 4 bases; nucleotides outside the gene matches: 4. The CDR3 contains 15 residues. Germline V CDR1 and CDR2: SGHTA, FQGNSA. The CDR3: CASSRGLAGLETQYF. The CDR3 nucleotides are TGTGCCAGCAGCCGGGGACTAGCGGGGTTAGAGACCCAGTACTTC.

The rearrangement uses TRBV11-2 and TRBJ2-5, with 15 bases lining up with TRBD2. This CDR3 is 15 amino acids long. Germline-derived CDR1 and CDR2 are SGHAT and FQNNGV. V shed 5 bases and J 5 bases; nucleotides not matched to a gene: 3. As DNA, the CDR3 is TGTGCCAGCAGCGTCGGGACTAGCGGGAGGGAGACCCAGTACTTC. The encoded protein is CASSVGTSGRETQYF. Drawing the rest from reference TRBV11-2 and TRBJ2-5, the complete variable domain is EAGVAQSPRYKIIEKRQSVAFWCNPISGHATLYWYQQILGQGPKLLIQFQNNGVVDDSQLPKDRFSAERLKGVDSTLKIQPAKLEDSAVYLCASSVGTSGRETQYFGPGTRLLVL.

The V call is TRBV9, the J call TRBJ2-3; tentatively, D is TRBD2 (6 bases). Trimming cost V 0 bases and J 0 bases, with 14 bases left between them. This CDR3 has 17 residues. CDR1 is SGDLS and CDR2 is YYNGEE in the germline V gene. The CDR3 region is CASSVELSGPSTDTQYF. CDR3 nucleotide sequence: TGTGCCAGCAGCGTAGAATTAAGCGGGCCAAGCACAGATACGCAGTATTTT. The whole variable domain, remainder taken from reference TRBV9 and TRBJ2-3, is DSGVTQTPKHLITATGQRVTLRCSPRSGDLSVYWYQQSLDQGLQFLIQYYNGEERAKGNILERFSAQQFPDLHSELNLSSLELGDSALYFCASSVELSGPSTDTQYFGPGTRLTVL.

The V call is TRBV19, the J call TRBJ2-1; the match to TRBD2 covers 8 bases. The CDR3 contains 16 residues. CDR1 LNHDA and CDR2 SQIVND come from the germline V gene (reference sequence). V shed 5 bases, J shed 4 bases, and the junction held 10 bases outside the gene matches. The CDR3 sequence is CASSSPKAGGYNEQFF. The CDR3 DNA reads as TGTGCCAGTAGTTCCCCCAAGGCGGGGGGTTACAATGAGCAGTTCTTC.

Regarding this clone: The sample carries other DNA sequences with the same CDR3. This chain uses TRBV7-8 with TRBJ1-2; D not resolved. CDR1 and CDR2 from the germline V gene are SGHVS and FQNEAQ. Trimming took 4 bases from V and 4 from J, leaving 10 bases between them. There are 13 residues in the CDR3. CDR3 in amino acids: CASSSTRSYGYTF. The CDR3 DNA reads TGTGCCAGCAGCTCAACACGCTCCTATGGCTACACCTTC.

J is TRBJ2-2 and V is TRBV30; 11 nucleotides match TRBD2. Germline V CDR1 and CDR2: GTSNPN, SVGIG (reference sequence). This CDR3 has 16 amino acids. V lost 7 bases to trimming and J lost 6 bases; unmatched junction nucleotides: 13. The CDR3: CASKGTSGSHPGELFF. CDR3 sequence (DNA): TGTGCCTCTAAAGGCACTAGCGGGAGTCATCCCGGGGAGCTGTTTTTT.